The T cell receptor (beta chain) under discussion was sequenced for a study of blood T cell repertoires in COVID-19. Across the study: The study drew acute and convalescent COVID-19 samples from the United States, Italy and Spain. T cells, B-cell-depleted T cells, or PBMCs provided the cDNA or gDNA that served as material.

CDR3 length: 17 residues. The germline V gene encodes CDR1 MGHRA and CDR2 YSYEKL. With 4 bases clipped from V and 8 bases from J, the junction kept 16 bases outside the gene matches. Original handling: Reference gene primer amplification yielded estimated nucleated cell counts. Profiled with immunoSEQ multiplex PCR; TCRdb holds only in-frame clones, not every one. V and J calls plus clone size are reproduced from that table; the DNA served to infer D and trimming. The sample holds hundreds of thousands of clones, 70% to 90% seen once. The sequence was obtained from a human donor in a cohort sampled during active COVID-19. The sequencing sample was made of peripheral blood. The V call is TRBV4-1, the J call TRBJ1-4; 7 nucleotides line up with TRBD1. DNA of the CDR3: TGCGCCAGCAGCCTAAAAGCCCCGGGACAGCAAAGGGAAAAACTGTTTTTT. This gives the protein CASSLKAPGQQREKLFF.